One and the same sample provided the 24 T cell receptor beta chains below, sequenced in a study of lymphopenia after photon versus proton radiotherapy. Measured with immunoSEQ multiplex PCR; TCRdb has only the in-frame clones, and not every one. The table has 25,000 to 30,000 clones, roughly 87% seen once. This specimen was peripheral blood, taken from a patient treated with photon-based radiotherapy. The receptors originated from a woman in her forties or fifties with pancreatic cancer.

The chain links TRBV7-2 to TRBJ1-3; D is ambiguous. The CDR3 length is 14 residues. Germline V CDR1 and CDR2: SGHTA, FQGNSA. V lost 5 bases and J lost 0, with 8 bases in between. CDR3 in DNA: TGTGCCAGCAGCCGAGGGCCCTCTGGAAACACCATATATTTT. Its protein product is CASSRGPSGNTIYF.

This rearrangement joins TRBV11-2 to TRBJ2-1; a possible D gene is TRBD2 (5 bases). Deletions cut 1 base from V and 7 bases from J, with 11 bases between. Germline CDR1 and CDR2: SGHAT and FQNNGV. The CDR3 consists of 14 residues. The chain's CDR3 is CASSLAGNRNEQFF. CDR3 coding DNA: TGTGCCAGCAGCTTAGCGGGAAATAGGAATGAGCAGTTCTTC.

The CDR3 loop reads CASSQMYQETQYF. Written as DNA, the CDR3 is TGTGCCAGCAGCCAAATGTACCAAGAGACCCAGTACTTC. J is TRBJ2-5 and V is TRBV14; D unclear. The germline V and J ends were trimmed by 2 bases and 0 bases, with 4 bases remaining between them. This CDR3 region has 13 residues. Looked up from germline, CDR1 is SGHDN and CDR2 is FVKESK.

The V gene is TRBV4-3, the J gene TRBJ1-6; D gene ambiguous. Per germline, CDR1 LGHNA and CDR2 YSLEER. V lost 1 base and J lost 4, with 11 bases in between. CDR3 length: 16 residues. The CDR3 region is CASSQAGRGYNSPLHF. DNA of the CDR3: TGCGCCAGCAGCCAAGCAGGACGTGGATATAATTCACCCCTCCACTTT.

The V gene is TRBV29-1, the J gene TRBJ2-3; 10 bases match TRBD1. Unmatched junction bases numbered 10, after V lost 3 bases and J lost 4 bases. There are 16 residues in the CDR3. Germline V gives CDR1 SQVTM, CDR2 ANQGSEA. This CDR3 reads CSVEGGQGTMADTQYF. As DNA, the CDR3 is TGCAGCGTTGAGGGGGGACAGGGGACGATGGCAGATACGCAGTATTTT.

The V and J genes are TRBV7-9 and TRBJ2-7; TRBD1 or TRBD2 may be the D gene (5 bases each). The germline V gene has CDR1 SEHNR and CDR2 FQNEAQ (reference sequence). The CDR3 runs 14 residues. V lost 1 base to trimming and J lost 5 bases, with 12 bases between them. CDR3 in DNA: TGTGCCAGCAGCTTAGTCGCCGGGGACCACGAGCAGTACTTC. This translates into CASSLVAGDHEQYF.

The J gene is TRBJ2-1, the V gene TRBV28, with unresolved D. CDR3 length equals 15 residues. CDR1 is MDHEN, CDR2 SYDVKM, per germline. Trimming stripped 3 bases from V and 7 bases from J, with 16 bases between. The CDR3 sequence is CASSFGLRAENEQFF. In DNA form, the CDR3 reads TGTGCCAGCAGTTTCGGCCTGCGTGCGGAAAATGAGCAGTTCTTC.

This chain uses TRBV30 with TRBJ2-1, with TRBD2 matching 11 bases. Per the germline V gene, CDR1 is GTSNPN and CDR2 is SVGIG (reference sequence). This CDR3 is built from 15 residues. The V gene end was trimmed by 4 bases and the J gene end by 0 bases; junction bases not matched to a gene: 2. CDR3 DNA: TGTGCCTGGACTAGCGGGGGGAGCTCCTACAATGAGCAGTTCTTC. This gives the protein CAWTSGGSSYNEQFF.

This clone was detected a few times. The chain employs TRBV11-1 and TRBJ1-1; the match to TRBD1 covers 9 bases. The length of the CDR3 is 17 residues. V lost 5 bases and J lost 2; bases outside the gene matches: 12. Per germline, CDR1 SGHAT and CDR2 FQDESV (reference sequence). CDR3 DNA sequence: TGTGCCAGCAGCCTGACAGGGGGGCGGTTGGGAAACACTGAAGCTTTCTTT. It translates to CASSLTGGRLGNTEAFF. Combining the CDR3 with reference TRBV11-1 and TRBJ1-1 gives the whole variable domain EAEVAQSPRYKITEKSQAVAFWCDPISGHATLYWYRQILGQGPELLVQFQDESVVDDSQLPKDRFSAERLKGVDSTLKIQPAELGDSAMYLCASSLTGGRLGNTEAFFGQGTRLTVV.

The chain's CDR3 is CASSLWRAGGPGNIQYF. In nucleotides, the CDR3 is TGTGCCAGCAGTTTATGGAGAGCGGGAGGGCCGGGGAACATTCAGTACTTC. This sequence joins TRBV28 and TRBJ2-4; 10 bases align to TRBD2. The V gene end was trimmed by 0 bases and the J gene end by 7 bases; junction bases not matched to a gene: 9. The CDR3 consists of 17 residues. The germline gives CDR1 MDHEN, CDR2 SYDVKM.

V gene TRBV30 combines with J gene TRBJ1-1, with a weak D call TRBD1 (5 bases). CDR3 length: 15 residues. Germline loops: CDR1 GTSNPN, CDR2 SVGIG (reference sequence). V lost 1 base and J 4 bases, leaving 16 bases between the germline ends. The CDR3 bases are TGTGCCTGGAGTGGGCTCCCCTTGGGGGGCACTGAAGCTTTCTTT. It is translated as CAWSGLPLGGTEAFF.

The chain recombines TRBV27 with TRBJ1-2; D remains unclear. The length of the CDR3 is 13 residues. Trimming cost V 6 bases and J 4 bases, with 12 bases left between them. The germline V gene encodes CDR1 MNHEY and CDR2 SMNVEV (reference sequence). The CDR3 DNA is TGTGCCAGCAGCCGGACTCCGTCCTATGGCTACACCTTC. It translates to CASSRTPSYGYTF.

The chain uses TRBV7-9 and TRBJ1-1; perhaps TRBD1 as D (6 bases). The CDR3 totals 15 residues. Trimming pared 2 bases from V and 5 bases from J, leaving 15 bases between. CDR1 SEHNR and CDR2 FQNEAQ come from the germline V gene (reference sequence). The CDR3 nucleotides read TGTGCCAGCAGCTTAATACGACAGGTGGGGACTGAAGCTTTCTTT. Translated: CASSLIRQVGTEAFF.

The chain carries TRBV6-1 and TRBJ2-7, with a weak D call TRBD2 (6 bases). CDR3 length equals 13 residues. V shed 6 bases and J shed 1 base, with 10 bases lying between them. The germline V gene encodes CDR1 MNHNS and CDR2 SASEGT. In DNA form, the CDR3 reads TGTGCCAGCAGCGCGGGGCAGTCCTACGAGCAGTACTTC. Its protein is CASSAGQSYEQYF.

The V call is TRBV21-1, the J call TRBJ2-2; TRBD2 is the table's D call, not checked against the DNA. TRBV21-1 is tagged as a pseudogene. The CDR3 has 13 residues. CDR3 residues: CASSGLATGELFF. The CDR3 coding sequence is TGTGCCAGCAGCGGGCTAGCTACCGGGGAGCTGTTTTTT.

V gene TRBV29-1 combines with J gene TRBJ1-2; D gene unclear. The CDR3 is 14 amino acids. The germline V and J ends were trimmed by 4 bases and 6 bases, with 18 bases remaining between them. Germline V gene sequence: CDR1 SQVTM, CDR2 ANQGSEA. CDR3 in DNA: TGCAGCGTTGCCGAAAAGGACGGATTGGATGGCTACACCTTC. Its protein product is CSVAEKDGLDGYTF. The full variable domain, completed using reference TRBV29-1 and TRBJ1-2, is SAVISQKPSRDICQRGTSLTIQCQVDSQVTMMFWYRQQPGQSLTLIATANQGSEATYESGFVIDKFPISRPNLTFSTLTVSNMSPEDSSIYLCSVAEKDGLDGYTFGSGTRLTVV.

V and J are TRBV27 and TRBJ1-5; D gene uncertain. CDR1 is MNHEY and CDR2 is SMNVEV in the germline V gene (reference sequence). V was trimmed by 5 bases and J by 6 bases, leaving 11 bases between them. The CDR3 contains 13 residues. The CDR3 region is CASSPNIGQPQHF. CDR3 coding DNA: TGTGCCAGCAGTCCTAATATCGGTCAGCCCCAGCATTTT.

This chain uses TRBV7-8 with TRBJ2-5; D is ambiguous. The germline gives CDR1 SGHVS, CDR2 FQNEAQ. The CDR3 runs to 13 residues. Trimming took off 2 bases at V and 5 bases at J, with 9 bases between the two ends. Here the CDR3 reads CASSLLIGETQYF. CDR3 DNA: TGTGCCAGCAGCTTACTGATTGGGGAGACCCAGTACTTC.

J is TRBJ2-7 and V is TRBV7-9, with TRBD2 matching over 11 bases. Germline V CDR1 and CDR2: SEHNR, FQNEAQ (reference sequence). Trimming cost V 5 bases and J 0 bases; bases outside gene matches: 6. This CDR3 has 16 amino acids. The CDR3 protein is CASSPEGLAASYEQYF. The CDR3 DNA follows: TGTGCCAGCAGCCCCGAGGGACTAGCGGCCTCCTACGAGCAGTACTTC.

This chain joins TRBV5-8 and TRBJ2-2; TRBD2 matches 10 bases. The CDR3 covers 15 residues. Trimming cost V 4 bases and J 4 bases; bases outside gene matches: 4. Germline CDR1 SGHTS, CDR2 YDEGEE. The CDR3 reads CASSRRTSGTGELFF. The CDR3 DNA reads TGTGCCAGCAGCCGGAGGACTAGCGGCACCGGGGAGCTGTTTTTT.

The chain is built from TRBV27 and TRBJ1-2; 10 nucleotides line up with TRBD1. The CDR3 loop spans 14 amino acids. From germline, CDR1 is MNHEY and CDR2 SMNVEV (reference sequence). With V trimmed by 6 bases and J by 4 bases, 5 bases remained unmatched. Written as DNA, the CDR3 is TGTGCCAGCAGGGAGACAGGGGGCCCCTATGGCTACACCTTC. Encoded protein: CASRETGGPYGYTF.

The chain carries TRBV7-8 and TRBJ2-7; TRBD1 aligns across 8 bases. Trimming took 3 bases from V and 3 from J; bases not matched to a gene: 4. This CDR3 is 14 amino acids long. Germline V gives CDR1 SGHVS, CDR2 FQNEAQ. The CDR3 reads CASSFPGQDYEQYF. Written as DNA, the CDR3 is TGTGCCAGCAGCTTTCCGGGACAGGACTACGAGCAGTACTTC.

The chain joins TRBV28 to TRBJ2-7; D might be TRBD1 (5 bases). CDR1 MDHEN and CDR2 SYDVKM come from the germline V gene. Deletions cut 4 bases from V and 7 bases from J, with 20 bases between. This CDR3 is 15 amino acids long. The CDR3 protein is CASSSAGSTMGEQYF. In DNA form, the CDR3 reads TGTGCCAGCAGTTCAGCAGGGTCTACGATGGGGGAGCAGTACTTC.

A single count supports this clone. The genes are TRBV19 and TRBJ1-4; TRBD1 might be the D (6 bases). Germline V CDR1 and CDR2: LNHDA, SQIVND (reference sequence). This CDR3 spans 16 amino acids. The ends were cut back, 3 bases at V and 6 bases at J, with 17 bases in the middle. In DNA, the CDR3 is TGTGCCAGTAGTATTGAGGTACAGGGTCGGGATGAAAAACTGTTTTTT. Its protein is CASSIEVQGRDEKLFF.